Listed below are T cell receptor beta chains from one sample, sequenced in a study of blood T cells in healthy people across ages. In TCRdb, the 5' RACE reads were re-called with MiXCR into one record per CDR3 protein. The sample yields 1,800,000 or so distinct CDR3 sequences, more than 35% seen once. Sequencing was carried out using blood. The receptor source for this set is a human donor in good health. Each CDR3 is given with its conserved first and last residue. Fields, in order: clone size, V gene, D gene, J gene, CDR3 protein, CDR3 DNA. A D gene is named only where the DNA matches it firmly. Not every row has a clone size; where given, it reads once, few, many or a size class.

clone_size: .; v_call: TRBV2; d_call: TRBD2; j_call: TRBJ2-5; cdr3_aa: CASSKAGETQYF; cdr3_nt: TGTGCCAGCAGTAAAGCGGGGGAGACCCAGTACTTC
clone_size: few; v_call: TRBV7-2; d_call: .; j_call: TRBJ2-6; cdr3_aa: CASSPVRSSGANVLTF; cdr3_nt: TGTGCCAGCAGCCCAGTAAGATCCTCTGGGGCCAACGTCCTGACTTTC
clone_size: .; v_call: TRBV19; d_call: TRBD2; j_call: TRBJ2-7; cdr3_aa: CASSLPGTSGYEQYF; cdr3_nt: TGTGCCAGTAGTCTGCCCGGGACTAGCGGATACGAGCAGTACTTC
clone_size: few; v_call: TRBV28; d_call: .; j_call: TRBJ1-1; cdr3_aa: CASSLGALDTEAFF; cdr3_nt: TGTGCCAGCAGTTTAGGGGCCTTGGACACTGAAGCTTTCTTT
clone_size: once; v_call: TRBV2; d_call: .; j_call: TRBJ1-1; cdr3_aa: CASSAEFDTEALF; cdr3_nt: TGTGCCAGCAGTGCGGAATTCGACACTGAAGCTCTCTTT
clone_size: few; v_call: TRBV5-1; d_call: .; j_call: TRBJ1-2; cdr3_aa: CASSRWGLEDSSNYGYTF; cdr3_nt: TGCGCCAGCAGCCGGTGGGGCCTAGAGGACAGCTCTAACTATGGCTACACCTTC
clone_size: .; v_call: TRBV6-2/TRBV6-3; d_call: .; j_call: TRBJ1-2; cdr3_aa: CASSYSGFYGYTF; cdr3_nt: TGTGCCAGCAGCTATTCCGGGTTCTATGGCTACACCTTC
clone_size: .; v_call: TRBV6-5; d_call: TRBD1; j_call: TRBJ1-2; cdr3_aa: CASSYAFEDRGTGGYTF; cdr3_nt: TGTGCCAGCAGTTACGCATTCGAGGACAGGGGGACGGGTGGCTACACCTTC
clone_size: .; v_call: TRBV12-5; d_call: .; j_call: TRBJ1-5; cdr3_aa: CASTPGGDSGRPSNQPQHF; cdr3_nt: TGTGCTAGTACCCCCGGCGGAGACTCAGGCAGGCCAAGCAATCAGCCCCAGCATTTT
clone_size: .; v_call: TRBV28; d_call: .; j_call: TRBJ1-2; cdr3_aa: CASSLMDTGQDGYTF; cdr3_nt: TGTGCCAGCAGTTTGATGGACACGGGGCAGGATGGCTACACCTTC
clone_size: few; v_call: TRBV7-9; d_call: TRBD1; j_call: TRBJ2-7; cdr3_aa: CATPGQGAFYEQYF; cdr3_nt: TGTGCCACCCCAGGACAGGGGGCCTTTTACGAGCAGTACTTC
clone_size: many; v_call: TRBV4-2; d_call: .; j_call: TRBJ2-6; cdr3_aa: CASSHRYSGANVLTF; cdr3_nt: TGTGCCAGCAGTCACAGGTACTCTGGGGCCAACGTCCTGACTTTC
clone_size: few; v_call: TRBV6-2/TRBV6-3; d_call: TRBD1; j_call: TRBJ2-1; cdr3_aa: CASSYSSDRGLESSYNEQFF; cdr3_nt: TGTGCCAGCAGTTACTCCTCGGACAGGGGGCTGGAGAGCTCCTACAATGAGCAGTTCTTC
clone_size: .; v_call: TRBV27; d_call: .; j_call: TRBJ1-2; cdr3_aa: CASSFRDLGGYTF; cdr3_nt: TGTGCCAGCAGTTTCCGGGATCTTGGAGGCTACACCTTC
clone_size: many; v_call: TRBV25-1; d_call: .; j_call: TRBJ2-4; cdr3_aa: CASRDVLNIQYF; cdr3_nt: TGTGCCAGTAGGGACGTCCTAAACATTCAGTACTTC
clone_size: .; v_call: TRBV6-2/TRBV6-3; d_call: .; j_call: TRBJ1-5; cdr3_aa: CASSYSRVGFDSYSNQPQHF; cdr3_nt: TGTGCCAGCAGTTACTCGAGGGTAGGGTTTGACAGTTATAGCAATCAGCCCCAGCATTTT
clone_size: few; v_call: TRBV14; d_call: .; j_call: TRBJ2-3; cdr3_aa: CASSSRQVTDTQYF; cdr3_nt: TGTGCCAGCAGCTCAAGACAGGTCACAGATACGCAGTATTTT
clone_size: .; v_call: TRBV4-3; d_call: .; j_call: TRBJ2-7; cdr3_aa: CASSQDRRTHTYEQYF; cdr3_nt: TGCGCCAGCAGCCAAGATCGTAGGACACATACCTACGAGCAGTACTTC
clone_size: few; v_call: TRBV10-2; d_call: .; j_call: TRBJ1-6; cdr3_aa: CASSEGDSPLHF; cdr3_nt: TGCGCCAGCAGTGAGGGAGATTCACCCCTCCACTTT
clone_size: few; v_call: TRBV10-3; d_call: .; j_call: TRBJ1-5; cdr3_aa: CAIRGDNGNQPQHF; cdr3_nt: TGTGCCATCAGGGGGGACAATGGCAATCAGCCCCAGCATTTT
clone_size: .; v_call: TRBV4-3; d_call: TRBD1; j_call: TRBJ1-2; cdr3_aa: CASSHQNRGDYGYTF; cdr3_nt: TGCGCCAGCAGCCATCAAAACAGGGGGGATTATGGCTACACCTTC
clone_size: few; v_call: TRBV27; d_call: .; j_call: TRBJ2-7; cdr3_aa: CASSLSGNTYEQYF; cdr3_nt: TGTGCCAGCAGTTTATCAGGGAATACCTACGAGCAGTACTTC
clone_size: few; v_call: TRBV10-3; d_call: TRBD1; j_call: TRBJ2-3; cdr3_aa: CAITGQGGDTQYF; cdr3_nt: TGTGCCATCACCGGACAGGGGGGAGATACGCAGTATTTT
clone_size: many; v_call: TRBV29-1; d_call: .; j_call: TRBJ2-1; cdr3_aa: CSAGGNEQFF; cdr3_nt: TGCAGCGCCGGGGGCAATGAGCAGTTCTTC
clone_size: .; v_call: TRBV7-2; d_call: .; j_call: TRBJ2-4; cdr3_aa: CAGSLRLTRGLDIQYF; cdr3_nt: TGTGCCGGCAGCTTAAGGTTGACCCGGGGCCTGGACATTCAGTACTTC
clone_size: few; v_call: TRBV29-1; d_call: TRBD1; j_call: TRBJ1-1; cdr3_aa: CSAGGGLAYEAFF; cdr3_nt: TGCAGCGCCGGAGGGGGCCTGGCATATGAAGCTTTCTTT
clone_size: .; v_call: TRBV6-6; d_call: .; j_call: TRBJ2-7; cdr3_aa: CASSPGELPSYEQYF; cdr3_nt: TGTGCCAGCAGCCCCGGGGAGCTACCTTCCTACGAGCAGTACTTC
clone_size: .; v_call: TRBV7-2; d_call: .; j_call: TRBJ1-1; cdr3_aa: CASSPPGFGTNTEAFF; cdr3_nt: TGTGCCAGCAGCCCTCCCGGCTTTGGTACGAACACTGAAGCTTTCTTT
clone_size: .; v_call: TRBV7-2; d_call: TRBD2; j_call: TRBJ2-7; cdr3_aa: CASSSGSSGVADEQYF; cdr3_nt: TGTGCCAGCAGCTCGGGGAGTAGCGGGGTTGCGGACGAGCAGTACTTC
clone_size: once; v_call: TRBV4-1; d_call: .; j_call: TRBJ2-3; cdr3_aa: CASSQGQGGSDTQYF; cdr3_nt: TGCGCCAGCAGCCAAGGTCAGGGGGGATCAGATACGCAGTATTTT
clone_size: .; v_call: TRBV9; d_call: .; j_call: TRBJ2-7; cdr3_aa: CASSVSWEYEQYF; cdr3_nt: TGTGCCAGCAGCGTATCTTGGGAATACGAGCAGTACTTC
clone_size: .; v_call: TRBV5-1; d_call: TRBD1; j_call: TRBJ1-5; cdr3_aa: CASSPGTGRDQPQHF; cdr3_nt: TGCGCCAGCAGCCCGGGGACAGGGAGAGATCAGCCCCAGCATTTT
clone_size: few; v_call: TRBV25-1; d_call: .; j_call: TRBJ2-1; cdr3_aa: CASIGLTGDNEQFF; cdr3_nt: TGTGCCAGCATAGGCCTGACCGGGGACAATGAGCAGTTCTTC
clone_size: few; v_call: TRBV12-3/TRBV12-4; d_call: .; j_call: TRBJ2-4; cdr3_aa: CASSLRDQDNEQYF; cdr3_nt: TGTGCCAGCAGTTTACGGGACCAGGACAATGAGCAGTACTTC
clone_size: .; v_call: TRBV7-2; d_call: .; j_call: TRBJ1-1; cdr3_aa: CASSVQALRTEAFF; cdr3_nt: TGTGCCAGCAGCGTCCAAGCCCTGAGGACTGAAGCTTTCTTT
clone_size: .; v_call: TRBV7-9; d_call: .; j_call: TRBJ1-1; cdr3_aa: CASSLSEGAEAFF; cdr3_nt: TGTGCCAGCAGCTTATCCGAGGGAGCTGAAGCTTTCTTT
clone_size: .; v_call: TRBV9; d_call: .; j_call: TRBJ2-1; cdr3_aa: CASSPGQQGYNEQFF; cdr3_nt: TGTGCCAGCAGCCCGGGACAACAAGGCTACAATGAGCAGTTCTTC
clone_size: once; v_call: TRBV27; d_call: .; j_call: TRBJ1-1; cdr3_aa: CASSLKDFTEAFF; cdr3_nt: TGTGCCAGCAGTTTAAAGGATTTCACTGAAGCTTTCTTT
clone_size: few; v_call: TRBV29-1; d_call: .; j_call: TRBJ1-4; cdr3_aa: CSAGPATNEKLFF; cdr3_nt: TGCAGCGCCGGGCCAGCAACTAATGAAAAACTGTTTTTT
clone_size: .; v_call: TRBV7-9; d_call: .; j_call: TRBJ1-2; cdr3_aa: CASCSDSHRGYTF; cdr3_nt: TGTGCCAGCTGCTCCGACAGTCACCGCGGCTACACCTTC
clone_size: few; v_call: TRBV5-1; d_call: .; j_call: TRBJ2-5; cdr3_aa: CASSQTYGTQETQYF; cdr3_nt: TGCGCCAGCAGCCAAACGTACGGGACCCAAGAGACCCAGTACTTC
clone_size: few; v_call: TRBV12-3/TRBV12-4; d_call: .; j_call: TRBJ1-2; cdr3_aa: CASSPQGIHYGYTF; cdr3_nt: TGTGCCAGCAGTCCCCAGGGAATCCACTATGGCTACACCTTC
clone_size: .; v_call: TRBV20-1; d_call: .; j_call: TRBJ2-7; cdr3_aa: CSASHYRTGPYEQYF; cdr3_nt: TGTAGTGCTAGCCATTACAGGACGGGTCCCTACGAGCAGTACTTC
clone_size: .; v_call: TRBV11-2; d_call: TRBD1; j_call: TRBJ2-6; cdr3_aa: CASTFTGDSGANVLTF; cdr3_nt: TGTGCCAGCACCTTCACAGGGGACTCTGGGGCCAACGTCCTGACTTTC
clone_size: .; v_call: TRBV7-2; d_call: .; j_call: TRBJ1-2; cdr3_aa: CASSPTPMGVGYTF; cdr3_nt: TGTGCCAGCAGCCCGACACCCATGGGCGTTGGCTACACCTTC
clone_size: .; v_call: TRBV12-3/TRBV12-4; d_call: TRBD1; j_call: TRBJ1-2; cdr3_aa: CASSLRGTGADGDGYTF; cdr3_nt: TGTGCCAGCAGTTTAAGAGGGACAGGGGCCGACGGGGATGGCTACACCTTC